A selection of T cell receptor beta chains follows, all from one sample in a study of T-cell reconstitution after alpha-beta-depleted transplantation in children. A single record per CDR3 protein comes from TCRdb applying MiXCR to the PCR reads. The sample has roughly 70,000 distinct CDR3 sequences, roughly 4.5% seen once; the top ten hold about 20%. The sequencing used PBMCs, mostly from graft donor cells, collected 180 days after TCRalphabeta/CD19-depleted stem cell transplant. The origin of the receptors is a boy younger than two who had a stem cell transplant for acute myeloid leukemia, so the T cells may come from the graft donor. Each CDR3 is given with its conserved first and last residue. A D gene is named only where the DNA matches it firmly. The size field is filled for only some rows; it gives once, few, many or a size class.

V gene	D gene	clone size	J gene	CDR3 protein	CDR3 DNA
TRBV20-1	NA	many	TRBJ1-4	CSANPVDSFNEKLFF	TGCAGTGCCAACCCCGTGGACAGTTTTAATGAAAAACTGTTTTTT
TRBV10-3	NA	many	TRBJ2-3	CAISERDLTDTQYF	TGTGCCATCAGCGAACGGGACCTCACAGATACGCAGTATTTT
TRBV5-1	NA	many	TRBJ2-2	CASNRLSNTGELFF	TGCGCCAGCAACAGGCTATCGAACACCGGGGAGCTGTTTTTT
TRBV10-3	NA	many	TRBJ1-3	CAITVTAGNTIYF	TGTGCCATCACCGTGACAGCTGGAAACACCATATATTTT
TRBV5-4	NA	many	TRBJ2-1	CASSGGLSSYNEQFF	TGTGCCAGCAGCGGGGGACTCAGCTCCTACAATGAGCAGTTCTTC
TRBV4-3	NA	many	TRBJ1-4	CASSQVNPRPATNEKLFF	TGCGCCAGCAGCCAAGTAAACCCGCGGCCTGCAACTAATGAAAAACTGTTTTTT
TRBV4-2	NA	NA	TRBJ2-3	CASSPRRGVVADTQYF	TGTGCCAGCAGCCCCCGGAGGGGGGTAGTAGCGGATACGCAGTATTTT
TRBV20-1	NA	many	TRBJ2-6	CSAHGLAGANVLTF	TGCAGTGCTCACGGGCTCGCTGGGGCCAACGTCCTGACTTTC
TRBV5-1	NA	many	TRBJ2-1	CASSLVVSPGNEQFF	TGCGCCAGCAGCTTGGTGGTCTCCCCAGGCAATGAGCAGTTCTTC
TRBV12-3/TRBV12-4	NA	many	TRBJ2-7	CASSGASDYEQYF	TGTGCCAGCAGTGGGGCCTCGGACTACGAGCAGTACTTC
TRBV29-1	NA	many	TRBJ2-2	CSVMWSITGELFF	TGCAGCGTTATGTGGTCAATTACCGGGGAGCTGTTTTTT
TRBV20-1	NA	many	TRBJ1-1	CSAVRDPVNTEAFF	TGCAGTGCCGTCCGTGACCCCGTGAACACTGAAGCTTTCTTT
TRBV20-1	NA	many	TRBJ2-3	CSASGPWGSDTQYF	TGCAGTGCTAGTGGTCCGTGGGGCTCAGATACGCAGTATTTT
TRBV28	NA	NA	TRBJ2-5	CATQRGGGETQYF	TGTGCCACCCAGAGGGGGGGAGGAGAGACCCAGTACTTC
TRBV20-1	NA	many	TRBJ1-3	CSARYTGSSGNTIYF	TGCAGTGCTAGGTATACAGGGTCCTCTGGAAACACCATATATTTT
TRBV5-1	NA	NA	TRBJ2-3	CASTYWGGASDTQYF	TGCGCCAGCACCTATTGGGGGGGGGCTTCAGATACGCAGTATTTT
TRBV11-2	NA	many	TRBJ2-7	CASSLSLGTTYEQYF	TGTGCCAGCAGCTTATCACTAGGGACCACCTACGAGCAGTACTTC
TRBV28	TRBD1	NA	TRBJ1-1	CASSIGQANTEDFF	TGTGCCAGCAGCATAGGACAGGCGAACACTGAAGATTTCTTT
TRBV12-3/TRBV12-4	NA	many	TRBJ2-6	CASSLEATGANVLTF	TGTGCCAGCAGTTTGGAAGCTACTGGGGCCAACGTCCTGACTTTC
TRBV18	TRBD1	many	TRBJ1-2	CASSVRDSLNPNYGYTF	TGTGCCAGCTCAGTTCGGGACAGCCTGAACCCTAACTATGGCTACACCTTC
TRBV5-1	NA	many	TRBJ1-2	CASSLGGPYYGYTF	TGCGCCAGCAGCTTGGGTGGCCCTTACTATGGCTACACCTTC
TRBV6-6	TRBD1	many	TRBJ1-2	CASKAGQGGYTF	TGTGCCAGCAAGGCGGGACAGGGCGGCTACACCTTC
TRBV20-1	NA	NA	TRBJ2-2	CSVQRGAGGELFF	TGCAGTGTCCAGAGGGGGGCCGGCGGGGAGCTGTTTTTT
TRBV21-1	NA	NA	TRBJ2-1	CASSKVRVSGGPYNEQFF	TGTGCCAGCAGCAAAGTGCGGGTCAGCGGGGGTCCCTACAATGAGCAGTTCTTC
TRBV7-2	NA	many	TRBJ2-3	CASSLRPLAPRTDTQYF	TGTGCCAGCAGCTTGCGCCCCCTAGCACCTAGGACAGATACGCAGTATTTT
TRBV19	NA	few	TRBJ1-2	CASSFGRTNYGYTF	TGTGCCAGTAGTTTTGGACGGACTAACTATGGCTACACCTTC
TRBV2	TRBD1	many	TRBJ2-2	CASSELRQGAGELFF	TGTGCCAGCAGTGAATTAAGACAGGGGGCCGGGGAGCTGTTTTTT
TRBV7-2	NA	many	TRBJ1-5	CASSSRLRGNQPQHF	TGTGCCAGCAGCTCGAGACTCCGCGGCAATCAGCCCCAGCATTTT
TRBV11-2	TRBD1	many	TRBJ2-1	CASSLDLDRGGNEQFF	TGTGCCAGCAGCTTAGATCTGGACAGGGGGGGCAATGAGCAGTTCTTC
TRBV12-3/TRBV12-4	NA	many	TRBJ1-2	CASSFLRGGDYGYTF	TGTGCCAGCAGTTTTCTGCGGGGCGGCGACTATGGCTACACCTTC
TRBV6-5	TRBD1	many	TRBJ2-2	CASSNYRDRVTGELFF	TGTGCCAGCAGTAACTACCGGGACAGGGTCACCGGGGAGCTGTTTTTT
TRBV6-6	NA	many	TRBJ1-2	CASSYGNGNGYTF	TGTGCCAGCAGTTACGGGAATGGAAATGGCTACACCTTC
TRBV4-3	NA	many	TRBJ1-1	CASSQDSYMNTEAFF	TGCGCCAGCAGCCAAGATTCCTACATGAACACTGAAGCTTTCTTT
TRBV6-5	NA	many	TRBJ1-1	CASSYHRDTEAFF	TGTGCCAGCAGTTACCACAGGGACACTGAAGCTTTCTTT
TRBV18	NA	many	TRBJ2-3	CASSPLGGTDTQYF	TGTGCCAGCTCACCTTTAGGGGGGACAGATACGCAGTATTTT
TRBV5-1	TRBD1	many	TRBJ2-7	CASSSRDSTYEQYF	TGCGCCAGCAGCTCCCGGGACAGTACCTACGAGCAGTACTTC
TRBV19	NA	many	TRBJ1-5	CASNSPGRSNQPQHF	TGTGCCAGTAATTCCCCGGGCAGGAGCAATCAGCCCCAGCATTTT
TRBV20-1	NA	many	TRBJ2-3	CSARAALEGTDTQYF	TGCAGTGCTAGAGCGGCGCTAGAAGGGACAGATACGCAGTATTTT
TRBV11-2	NA	many	TRBJ1-6	CASSSSGGSSPLHF	TGTGCCAGCAGCTCCTCGGGGGGCAGTTCACCCCTCCACTTT
TRBV25-1	NA	many	TRBJ1-6	CASSTGIAYNSPLHF	TGTGCCAGCAGTACGGGGATCGCCTATAATTCACCCCTCCACTTT
TRBV20-1	TRBD1	NA	TRBJ1-5	CSARPDRPGPGGAYQPQHF	TGCAGTGCTAGACCGGACAGGCCAGGCCCCGGGGGCGCTTATCAGCCCCAGCATTTT
TRBV19	NA	few	TRBJ1-2	CASRPREPYYGYTF	TGTGCCAGTAGACCACGGGAACCCTATTATGGCTACACCTTC
TRBV7-2	NA	many	TRBJ2-1	CASSMDYVPKFF	TGTGCCAGCAGCATGGATTACGTACCTAAGTTCTTC
TRBV20-1	NA	many	TRBJ1-2	CSASLGAYGYTF	TGCAGTGCTAGTTTGGGGGCCTATGGCTACACCTTC
TRBV5-5	TRBD1	many	TRBJ2-2	CASTSGGGINTGELFF	TGTGCCAGCACCTCAGGGGGCGGGATAAACACCGGGGAGCTGTTTTTT
TRBV14	NA	many	TRBJ2-2	CASSLVHANTGELFF	TGTGCCAGCAGCCTAGTGCACGCGAACACCGGGGAGCTGTTTTTT
TRBV7-8	TRBD1	NA	TRBJ2-7	CASSSGTGSYEQYF	TGTGCCAGCAGCAGTGGGACAGGGTCCTACGAGCAGTACTTC
TRBV7-2	NA	many	TRBJ2-7	CASSGQWASYEQYF	TGTGCCAGCAGCGGACAGTGGGCCTCCTACGAGCAGTACTTC
TRBV6-1	NA	many	TRBJ1-6	CASSVKGPHYNSPLHF	TGTGCCAGCAGTGTGAAGGGTCCCCACTATAATTCACCCCTCCACTTT
TRBV11-2	NA	many	TRBJ2-1	CASSHSYNEQFF	TGTGCCAGCAGCCACTCCTACAATGAGCAGTTCTTC
TRBV30	NA	many	TRBJ1-6	CAWSVQNNSPLHF	TGTGCCTGGAGTGTCCAGAATAATTCACCCCTCCACTTT
TRBV4-3	NA	NA	TRBJ2-1	CASSQEMDRGLSYNEQFF	TGCGCCAGCAGCCAAGAAATGGATCGGGGCCTTTCCTACAATGAGCAGTTCTTC
TRBV7-2	TRBD2	many	TRBJ2-7	CASSLKIGTSNYEQYF	TGTGCCAGCAGCTTAAAGATAGGGACTAGTAACTACGAGCAGTACTTC
TRBV10-2	NA	many	TRBJ1-2	CASRSVNYGYTF	TGCGCCAGCAGGAGTGTTAACTATGGCTACACCTTC
TRBV20-1	TRBD2	many	TRBJ2-1	CSPYGAGGLYNEQFF	TGCAGCCCTTACGGAGCGGGGGGACTCTACAATGAGCAGTTCTTC
TRBV11-2	TRBD2	few	TRBJ2-2	CASSLVETLAGVSNTGELFF	TGTGCCAGCAGCTTAGTCGAGACTCTAGCGGGAGTCTCGAACACCGGGGAGCTGTTTTTT
TRBV5-6	NA	NA	TRBJ2-3	CAMSLGLADSEQYF	TGTGCCATGAGCCTGGGGCTCGCGGATTCTGAGCAGTATTTT
TRBV24-1	NA	many	TRBJ2-1	CATSSRGEPFNEQFF	TGTGCCACCAGTAGCCGAGGGGAGCCATTCAATGAGCAGTTCTTC
TRBV20-1	NA	many	TRBJ1-5	CSARPTAVRHQPQHF	TGCAGTGCTAGACCAACAGCAGTAAGGCATCAGCCCCAGCATTTT
TRBV20-1	NA	many	TRBJ2-2	CSARTPRGTGELFF	TGCAGCGCTAGAACTCCCCGTGGGACCGGGGAGCTGTTTTTT